These T cell receptor beta chains were read from a single sample in a study of blood T cell repertoires in COVID-19. Measured with immunoSEQ multiplex PCR; TCRdb has only the in-frame clones, and not every one. The top ten clones hold 15% to 20% of a sample with some 140,000 clones, under 85% of them seen once. The sample was PBMCs or T cells enriched from blood (not recorded which). These receptors were collected from a man aged 25 to 40 who had recovered from COVID-19. CDR3s include the opening cysteine and the closing phenylalanine or tryptophan. A D gene is named only where the DNA matches it firmly. Clone size is not always given. Where it is, it says once, few, many or a class for expanded clones.

d_call,j_call,clone_size,v_call,cdr3_nt,cdr3_aa
-,TRBJ2-2,-,TRBV27,TGTGCCAGCAGGTTTAGCGTAAACACCGGGGAGCTGTTTTTT,CASRFSVNTGELFF
-,TRBJ2-6,once,TRBV9,TGTGCCAGCAGCGTAACCGACACTTCTGGGGCCAACGTCCTGACTTTC,CASSVTDTSGANVLTF
-,TRBJ1-3,-,TRBV28,TGTGCCAGTACCCCGCCCAGGTCCTTCTCTGGAAACACCATATATTTT,CASTPPRSFSGNTIYF
TRBD1,TRBJ2-1,-,TRBV9,TGTGCCAGCAGCGGGGGGACAGTACCTTACAATGAGCAGTTCTTC,CASSGGTVPYNEQFF
TRBD1,TRBJ1-1,-,TRBV5-1,TGCGCCAGCAATAGGGACAGTGGTATGACTGAAGCTTTCTTT,CASNRDSGMTEAFF
-,TRBJ2-2,-,TRBV19,TGTGCCAGTAGTATTCGGACGGGTAGGGGAAACACCGGGGAGCTGTTTTTT,CASSIRTGRGNTGELFF
TRBD2,TRBJ2-2,-,TRBV11-1,TGTGCCAGCAGCTTAAGGCGGGAGGCCGTCGGGGAGCTGTTTTTT,CASSLRREAVGELFF
-,TRBJ2-7,-,TRBV5-1,TGCGCCAGCAAAAGGGACTCAGCCTACGAGCAGTACTTC,CASKRDSAYEQYF
TRBD1,TRBJ1-1,-,TRBV27,TGTGCCAGCAGTCGGCGCCGACAGGGGGCAAAGGGGGAGAACACTGAAGCTTTCTTT,CASSRRRQGAKGENTEAFF
-,TRBJ1-5,-,TRBV4-1,TGCGCCAGCCCCCCCGGGAGGCCCCAGCATTTT,CASPPGRPQHF
-,TRBJ2-3,-,TRBV20-1,TGCAGTGCTGGTGACTTAATGGCGGGGATCACAGATACGCAGTATTTT,CSAGDLMAGITDTQYF
TRBD1,TRBJ2-7,-,TRBV7-2,TGTGCCAGCAGCCCACTCGGAGCAGGGGGTAACTACGAGCAGTACTTC,CASSPLGAGGNYEQYF
TRBD2,TRBJ2-2,few,TRBV10-2,TGCGCCAGCGGGGGGGAAAAAGCGGGAGGCAACACCGGGGAGCTGTTTTTT,CASGGEKAGGNTGELFF
-,TRBJ2-3,-,TRBV6-5,TGTGCCAGCATGAACGGACAGTCAGATACGCAGTATTTT,CASMNGQSDTQYF
TRBD2,TRBJ2-5,-,TRBV5-1,TGCGCCAGCAGTCGGACTAGCGGGGGGTCCCAAGAGACCCAGTACTTC,CASSRTSGGSQETQYF
-,TRBJ2-1,-,TRBV19,TGTGCCAGTACCAGGGGTTGGGCGGAAGTGAATGAGCAGTTCTTC,CASTRGWAEVNEQFF
TRBD2,TRBJ2-1,-,TRBV2,TGTGCCAGCAGTCCTGCCCGGGGGGGTAATGAGCAGTTCTTC,CASSPARGGNEQFF
TRBD2,TRBJ2-5,once,TRBV9,TGTGCCAGCAGCGGCGAACTAGCGGGGGCCCGGGAGACCCAGTACTTC,CASSGELAGARETQYF
-,TRBJ1-1,-,TRBV5-4,TGTGCCAGCAGCTGGGGCGGGACCAAAGAAGCTTTCTTT,CASSWGGTKEAFF
TRBD2,TRBJ2-2,-,TRBV7-2,TGTGCCAGCAGCTCGGGACTATGGGCCGGGGAGCTGTTTTTT,CASSSGLWAGELFF
-,TRBJ2-4,-,TRBV28,TGTGCCAGCAGTCCCTACCCTTCGGACATGCTAGCCAAAAACATTCAGTACTTC,CASSPYPSDMLAKNIQYF
TRBD1,TRBJ2-7,-,TRBV29-1,TGCAGCGCACTCTTACAGGGGGCCTACGAGCAGTACTTC,CSALLQGAYEQYF
-,TRBJ1-1,-,TRBV2,TGTGCCAGCAGCTCTGAGGGGGGGTACACTGAAGCTTTCTTT,CASSSEGGYTEAFF
TRBD1,TRBJ1-3,-,TRBV28,TGTGCCAGCAGGACGCCCGGGACAGGGGACACCATATATTTT,CASRTPGTGDTIYF
TRBD1,TRBJ1-1,-,TRBV19,TGTGCCAGTAGTCCCGAGCCCACAGGGGTGTACACTGAAGCTTTCTTT,CASSPEPTGVYTEAFF
-,TRBJ2-1,-,TRBV11-2,TGTGCCAGCAGCTCCTCCGGGACATACAATGAGCAGTTCTTC,CASSSSGTYNEQFF
-,TRBJ1-1,-,TRBV2,TGTGCCAGCAGTGAAGGGGGGCAGGGGGAAGCTTTCTTT,CASSEGGQGEAFF
TRBD1,TRBJ2-7,-,TRBV18,TGTGCCAGCTCACCAAGACAGGGGATCTACGAGCAGTACTTC,CASSPRQGIYEQYF
TRBD1,TRBJ2-1,-,TRBV6-5,TGTGCCAGCAGTTCCCAGGGGGCGAATGAGCAGTTCTTC,CASSSQGANEQFF
TRBD1,TRBJ1-1,-,TRBV5-1,TGCGCCAGCAGCACGGACAGGATGAACACTGAAGCTTTCTTT,CASSTDRMNTEAFF
TRBD2,TRBJ2-5,-,TRBV6-1,TGTGCCAGCAGTGACATTGGAGCGGGGGTAGAGACCCAGTACTTC,CASSDIGAGVETQYF
-,TRBJ2-3,-,TRBV19,TGTGCCAGTAGTATAGGGGACGGAGGGGATACGCAGTATTTT,CASSIGDGGDTQYF
TRBD2,TRBJ2-5,-,TRBV7-9,TGTGCCAGCAGCCCTCCCCTGGGGACTAGCGGACTCCAAGAGACCCAGTACTTC,CASSPPLGTSGLQETQYF
-,TRBJ1-1,-,TRBV12-3/TRBV12-4,TGTGCCAGCAGTGTGCAGGTGAACACTGAAGCTTTCTTT,CASSVQVNTEAFF
TRBD1,TRBJ1-3,-,TRBV12-5,TGTGCTAACACAGGGGCTGGAAACACCATATATTTT,CANTGAGNTIYF
-,TRBJ1-6,-,TRBV19,TGTGCCAGTAGTATGGGAGGGGTCTTGGGCTCACCCCTCCACTTT,CASSMGGVLGSPLHF
TRBD1,TRBJ2-1,-,TRBV18,TGTGCCAGCTCACCACCGGTCTGGACAGGACCTACCGAGGAGCAGTTCTTC,CASSPPVWTGPTEEQFF
-,TRBJ1-4,-,TRBV15,TGTGCCACCAGCAGAGATTCGCGGGCCCCTGGGGGGGAAAAACTGTTTTTT,CATSRDSRAPGGEKLFF
TRBD1,TRBJ2-7,-,TRBV5-1,TGCGCCAGCAGCGCAGGGGGTGGACCGAACTACGAGCAGTACTTC,CASSAGGGPNYEQYF
TRBD2,TRBJ2-5,-,TRBV3-1/TRBV3-2,TGTGCCAGCAGCCAAGATCTAATCGGTTTGTTAGCGGGGGGTCAAGAGACCCAGTACTTC,CASSQDLIGLLAGGQETQYF
TRBD1,TRBJ2-1,-,TRBV5-4,TGTGCCAGCAGATCCACCGGGACAGGGGGTTACGGCAATGAGCAGTTCTTC,CASRSTGTGGYGNEQFF
TRBD1,TRBJ2-5,-,TRBV6-2/TRBV6-3,TGTGCCAGCAGTTACTCTAGGGGGCCGGGCCAAGAGACCCAGTACTTC,CASSYSRGPGQETQYF
-,TRBJ2-4,-,TRBV5-6,TGTGCCAGCAGCTTGGAGGGGCTAGCCAAAAACATTCAGTACTTC,CASSLEGLAKNIQYF
TRBD2,TRBJ2-7,-,TRBV5-4,TGTGCCAGCAGCCGCACCGGACTAGCGGGAGGCGAGCAGTACTTC,CASSRTGLAGGEQYF
TRBD2,TRBJ2-1,-,TRBV10-3,TGTGCCATCAGTGAAGGACTAGCGGGGGTTAATGAGCAGTTCTTC,CAISEGLAGVNEQFF
-,TRBJ2-1,-,TRBV5-1,TGCGCCAGCAGCTTTAAGCTAGGGGCATACAATGAGCAGTTCTTC,CASSFKLGAYNEQFF
-,TRBJ2-1,-,TRBV7-9,TGTGCCATCCCGGGGGATCTGCCCTACAATGAGCAGTTCTTC,CAIPGDLPYNEQFF
-,TRBJ1-5,-,TRBV7-9,TGTGCCAGCAGCTTAGTGGGGGGAAATCAGCCCCAGCATTTT,CASSLVGGNQPQHF
-,TRBJ2-3,-,TRBV9,TGTGCCAGCAGCGTAGGAGCGGCTAAGGGAACAGATACGCAGTATTTT,CASSVGAAKGTDTQYF
TRBD1,TRBJ2-3,-,TRBV5-4,TGTGCCAGCAGCTTGGACAGGGGGCGGGATACGCAGTATTTT,CASSLDRGRDTQYF
TRBD1,TRBJ2-7,-,TRBV27,TGTGCCAGCAGTTTTGGTGCCGCCACAGGGGGAGTTACCTACGAGCAGTACTTC,CASSFGAATGGVTYEQYF